The next 26 T cell receptor gamma chains were all read from a single sample in a study of γδ T cells in repeated Plasmodium falciparum infection. TCRdb reanalysed the multiplex PCR reads via CATT. The table lists 30,000 or so gamma-chain clones, roughly 1.4% of them singletons, with just under 20% in the top ten. Gammadelta T cells were flow-sorted from PBMC into Vgamma9/Vdelta2+ and Vdelta2-negative populations for bulk analysis. The specimen was gamma-delta T cells from blood. The receptors shown here come from a pool of human donors (malaria-infected and uninfected, not separated).

A note on this clone: Only one base separates this from a far larger clonotype, so it likely reflects a read error. The DNA is omitted, as the CDR3 cannot be located on it reliably, and the CDR3 follows TCRdb's listing. This sample includes further DNA sequences coding for the same CDR3. The V gene is TRGV2, but the J gene lacks a call. The CDR3 has 31 amino acids, counting both end residues. Per germline, CDR1 EGSNGY and CDR2 YDSYNSKV. The CDR3: CATWDGFIIRNSLAVEQHWLSQVSIGRIQHF.

This clone was found a few times. TCRdb's entry gives the protein of a much larger clone, which mismatches this DNA's translation at residue 5, likely from a read error; the protein reported here is translated from the DNA. This sequence joins TRGV9 and TRGJ1 or TRGJ2. As TCRdb names no J gene, one was assigned here on the basis of a DNA match to germline. Trimming took 6 bases from V and 4 from J; bases not matched to a gene: 9. This CDR3 is 13 amino acids long. In germline, CDR1 is GITISATS, CDR2 ISYDGTV (reference sequence). CDR3 sequence (DNA): TGTGCCTTGTGGAAGGACTCATATTATAAGAAACTCTTT. It encodes CALWKDSYYKKLF.

This clone was seen only a few times. The protein held in TCRdb is that of a much larger clone and does not match this DNA's translation at residue 10, likely because of a read error; the protein shown is translated from the DNA. V is TRGV2 and J is TRGJ1 or TRGJ2. TCRdb supplies no J gene; here it was assigned by aligning the nucleotide sequence to germline. The CDR3 has 13 residues. Germline V gene data show CDR1 as EGSNGY and CDR2 as YDSYNSKV. The CDR3 reads CATWDGQSYQKLF. The CDR3 DNA follows: TGTGCCACCTGGGACGGGCAAAGTTATCAGAAACTCTTT.

This clone has more than one count but fewer than ten. TCRdb shows a much larger clone's protein in place of this DNA's translation, and the two differ at residue 3, likely through a read error; the protein shown is translated from the DNA. The gene calls are TRGV8 and TRGJP. TCRdb leaves out the J gene; it was filled in here by matching the DNA to germline. This CDR3 has 18 amino acids. Germline V gene data show CDR1 as VENAVY and CDR2 as YDSYNSRV. This CDR3 is CAAWDIMVAELGKKIKVF. In DNA form, the CDR3 reads TGTGCCGCCTGGGATATTATGGTTGCTGAGTTGGGCAAAAAAATCAAGGTATTT.

This clone showed up many times. The gene calls are TRGV9 and TRGJP. Matching the DNA to germline supplied the J gene, which TCRdb does not give. Germline V gives CDR1 GITISATS, CDR2 ISYDGTV (reference sequence). J gave up 7 bases and V 4 bases, and 4 bases lay outside the gene matches. The CDR3 length is 15 residues. CDR3 bases: TGTGCCTTGTGGGATTCCGAGTTGGGCAAAAAAATCAAGGTATTT. Amino acid sequence: CALWDSELGKKIKVF.

This clone has only a few counts. A read error likely explains why the TCRdb protein, taken from a much larger clone, differs from this DNA's translation at residue 5; the protein shown is translated from the DNA. The genes are TRGV3 and TRGJ1 or TRGJ2. TCRdb lists no J gene, so it was determined here by aligning the DNA to germline. Per the germline V gene, CDR1 is VTNTFY and CDR2 is YDVSTARD (reference sequence). After removal of 6 bases from V and 4 bases from J, the junction contained 9 bases not matched to a gene. The CDR3 spans 13 residues. CDR3 loop: CATWNMGYYKKLF. The CDR3 coding sequence is TGTGCCACCTGGAACATGGGATATTATAAGAAACTCTTT.

On this clone: The protein given by TCRdb reflects a much larger clone and differs at residue 8 from this DNA's translation, likely from a read error; the protein shown is the DNA's translation. V is TRGV5P and J is TRGJ1 or TRGJ2. The J gene was not available in TCRdb and was assigned here by matching the DNA to germline segments. TRGV5P is classified as a pseudogene. This CDR3 is built from 13 residues. The CDR3 reads CATWGTLYYKKLF. CDR3 sequence (DNA): TGTGCCACCTGGGGCACCCTTTACTATAAGAAACTCTTT.

This clone has a count of ten or more. The protein TCRdb lists belongs to a much larger clone and differs from this DNA's translation at residue 7, which points to a read error; the protein shown is made from the DNA. CDR3 DNA sequence: TGTGCCACCTGGGACGGGGCTATTATGGATAAGAAACTCTTT. Protein product: CATWDGAIMDKKLF. The V gene is TRGV2, the J gene TRGJ1 or TRGJ2. V dropped 0 bases and J dropped 8; count of bases not matched to a gene: 10. The CDR3 runs 14 residues. Germline V gives CDR1 EGSNGY, CDR2 YDSYNSKV.

There are many counts of this clone. A single base is all that separates this from a far larger clone, so a read error is likely. The sample contains more than one DNA sequence encoding this CDR3. The chain has TRGV2 and TRGJ1 or TRGJ2. The J gene, missing from TCRdb, was assigned here through DNA to germline matching. V trimming: 4 bases; J trimming: 7 bases; junction bases outside the gene matches: 7. The CDR3 has 12 amino acids. Germline V gives CDR1 EGSNGY, CDR2 YDSYNSKV. CDR3: CATWDSWYKKLF. In nucleotides, the CDR3 is TGTGCCACCTGGGATTCGTGGTATAAGAAACTCTTT.

With regard to this clone: This DNA translates differently at residue 9 from the TCRdb protein, which is that of a much larger clone; a read error is likely, and the protein shown is the DNA's own translation. The chain is built from TRGV2 and TRGJ1 or TRGJ2. Assignment of the J gene here rests on matching the DNA to germline, because TCRdb gives none. The CDR3 runs 12 residues. Germline CDR1 reads EGSNGY; CDR2 reads YDSYNSKV. V was pared by 0 bases and J by 12 bases, with 8 bases of the junction left unmatched. CDR3 sequence (DNA): TGTGCCACCTGGGACGGGCCGGGGAGGAAACTCTTT. Residues: CATWDGPGRKLF.

Regarding this clone: This DNA's translation and the protein TCRdb lists, from a much larger clone, do not match at residue 5, likely due to a read error; the protein shown is translated from the DNA. V and J are TRGV9 and TRGJP. TCRdb offers no J gene call, so here the DNA was matched to germline to obtain one. V was clipped by 6 bases and J by 7 bases; unmatched bases: 12. The CDR3 has 17 residues. The germline V gene encodes CDR1 GITISATS and CDR2 ISYDGTV (reference sequence). The chain's CDR3 is CALWKERLELGKKIKVF. The DNA of the CDR3 is TGTGCCTTGTGGAAGGAACGTCTGGAGTTGGGCAAAAAAATCAAGGTATTT.

On this clone: With only one base between it and a far larger clone, this is likely a read error. The same CDR3 also results from other DNA sequences found in this sample. The chain couples TRGV9 to TRGJP. The CDR3 extends over 16 amino acids. CDR1 and CDR2 (germline): GITISATS, ISYDGTV (reference sequence). V trimming: 6 bases; J trimming: 7 bases; junction bases outside the gene matches: 9. This chain's CDR3 is CALWTEQELGKKIKVF. CDR3 nucleotides: TGTGCCTTGTGGACTGAACAGGAGTTGGGCAAAAAAATCAAGGTATTT.

On this clone: TCRdb's protein for this DNA is that of a much larger clone and differs from the translation at residue 5, likely a read error; the protein shown is the DNA translation. V gene TRGV2 combines with J gene TRGJ1 or TRGJ2. CDR1 EGSNGY and CDR2 YDSYNSKV come from the germline V gene. CDR3 length equals 11 residues. CDR3 loop: CATWGGPQKLF. The CDR3 DNA reads TGTGCCACCTGGGGCGGGCCCCAGAAACTCTTT.

Remarks on this clone: TCRdb lists the protein of a much larger clone for this DNA, which differs at residue 12, so this is likely a read error; the protein given here is translated from the DNA itself. The chain carries TRGV9 and TRGJP. TCRdb does not report a J gene; here it was assigned by matching the DNA to germline references. Looked up from germline, CDR1 is GITISATS and CDR2 is ISYDGTV (reference sequence). This CDR3 is built from 18 residues. The CDR3 sequence: CALWQVSRQELAKKIKVF. The CDR3 DNA reads TGTGCCTTGTGGCAGGTGAGCCGGCAAGAGTTGGCCAAAAAAATCAAGGTATTT.

This clone is labeled medium-sized (0.01 to 0.1%). The rearrangement links TRGV5 to TRGJ1 or TRGJ2. The CDR3 is 12 residues long. J lost 7 bases, V lost 2 bases, and 5 bases had no gene match. Germline CDR1 reads VINAFY; CDR2 reads YDVSNSKD. CDR3 bases: TGTGCCACCTGGGACATCGTCTATAAGAAACTCTTT. It encodes CATWDIVYKKLF.

This clone was detected only a few times. With only one base between it and a far larger clone, this is likely a read error. Other DNA sequences of this sample code for an identical CDR3. The chain links TRGV2 to TRGJP2. Because TCRdb records no J gene, it was assigned here through a match of the DNA to germline. The J segment lost 8 bases and the V segment lost 5 bases, leaving 8 bases of the junction unmatched. CDR1 EGSNGY and CDR2 YDSYNSKV come from the germline V gene. The CDR3 totals 13 residues. CDR3 nucleotide sequence: TGTGCCACCTGGGGGGTTAGCGATTGGATCAAGACGTTT. Its protein is CATWGVSDWIKTF.

This clone has ten or more counts. The TCRdb protein comes from a much larger clone and disagrees with this DNA's translation at residue 10, likely due to a read error; the protein given here is derived from the DNA. The gene calls are TRGV9 and TRGJP. The J gene, missing from TCRdb, was assigned here through DNA to germline matching. Germline V lookup: CDR1 GITISATS, CDR2 ISYDGTV (reference sequence). This CDR3 is 15 amino acids long. The CDR3 region is CALWEVRPGEKIKVF. The DNA of the CDR3 is TGTGCCTTGTGGGAGGTGCGTCCGGGCGAAAAAATCAAGGTATTT.

This clone showed up many times. It is likely a read error: a sequence one base away is far more abundant. Within the sample, other DNA sequences also encode this same CDR3. V and J are TRGV9 and TRGJP. TCRdb does not report a J gene; here it was assigned by matching the DNA to germline references. Germline CDR1 and CDR2: GITISATS and ISYDGTV (reference sequence). The CDR3 sequence is 15 residues long. The chain's CDR3 is CALWVGELGKKIKVF. DNA for the CDR3: TGTGCCTTGTGGGTAGGAGAGCTGGGCAAAAAAATCAAGGTATTT.

This clone has at least ten counts. TCRdb has a much larger clone's protein, which differs at residue 5 from the translation of this DNA, likely because of a read error; what is shown is the protein translated from the DNA. This specimen includes other DNA sequences encoding the same CDR3. This chain connects TRGV9 to TRGJP. CDR1 and CDR2 from the germline V gene are GITISATS and ISYDGTV (reference sequence). CDR3 length equals 15 residues. Here the CDR3 reads CALWGVELGKKIKVF. DNA for the CDR3: TGTGCCTTGTGGGGGGTGGAGTTGGGCAAAAAAATCAAGGTATTT.

This clone was counted a few times. This DNA translates differently at residue 6 from the TCRdb protein, which is that of a much larger clone; a read error is likely, and the protein shown is the DNA's own translation. The V call is TRGV2, the J call TRGJ1 or TRGJ2. No J gene is reported in TCRdb; it was inferred here by comparing the DNA with germline. Trimming cost V 3 bases and J 12 bases; bases outside gene matches: 14. The germline CDR1 and CDR2 sequences are EGSNGY and YDSYNSKV. The CDR3 totals 13 residues. DNA for the CDR3: TGTGCCACCTGGGACAGGCGAAGAGAGTTGAAACTCTTT. This translates into CATWDRRRELKLF.

This clone appeared many times. This likely traces to a read error, being one base from a far larger clone. The same CDR3 can be traced to other DNA sequences in this sample. The V gene was identified as TRGV9, while no J gene was called. CDR1 is GITISATS, CDR2 ISYDGTV, per germline (reference sequence). This CDR3 spans 17 amino acids. CDR3 bases: TGTGCCTTGTGGGAGGTCCCGCAAGAGTTGGGCAAAAAAATCAAGGTTTTT. Translated: CALWEVPQELGKKIKVF.

Regarding this clone: This sequence is one base from a far larger clone and is likely a read error. Within the sample, other DNA sequences also encode this same CDR3. J gene calling gave no result, while the V gene is TRGV4. The germline gives CDR1 EGSTGY, CDR2 YDSYTSSV. The CDR3 extends over 14 amino acids. DNA of the CDR3: TGTGCCACCTGGGACGGGAGGGGGCATGGTAAGAAACTCTTC. Its protein is CATWDGRGHGKKLF.

This clone has ten or more counts. CDR3 protein: CATLNYYKKLF. The CDR3 nucleotides are TGTGCCACCCTGAATTATTATAAGAAACTCTTT. This chain uses TRGV5 with TRGJ1 or TRGJ2. The germline gives CDR1 VINAFY, CDR2 YDVSNSKD. This CDR3 has 11 residues. V lost 9 bases, J lost 0 bases, and 2 bases stayed unmatched.

Concerning this clone: TCRdb's listed protein matches a much larger clone and diverges from this DNA's translation at residue 10, likely through a read error; the protein shown comes from the DNA. CDR3 region: CALWEVRSEVLGKKIKVF. The CDR3 bases are TGTGCCTTGTGGGAGGTAAGGTCGGAAGTGTTGGGCAAAAAAATCAAGGTATTT. The chain links TRGV9 to TRGJP. Germline matching of the DNA provided the J gene here, since TCRdb leaves it blank. Trimming removed 1 base from V and 9 bases from J; junction bases left unmatched: 12. The CDR3 is made up of 18 amino acids. Germline V lookup: CDR1 GITISATS, CDR2 ISYDGTV (reference sequence).

Turning to this clone: A far larger clone lies a single base away; this is likely a read error. The sample has other DNA sequences that encode this CDR3 too. CDR3 amino acids: CALWDSPWYKKLF. CDR3 nucleotide sequence: TGTGCCTTGTGGGACTCCCCGTGGTATAAGAAACTTTTT. J gene calling gave no result, while the V gene is TRGV9. CDR1 is GITISATS and CDR2 is ISYDGTV in the germline V gene (reference sequence). This CDR3 is 13 amino acids long.

This clone was counted only a few times. TCRdb assigns this DNA the protein of a much larger clone, which departs from its translation at residue 4; this likely reflects a read error, and the protein shown comes from translating the DNA. The chain recombines TRGV9 with TRGJ1 or TRGJ2. TCRdb carries no J gene annotation; the J gene was assigned here by matching the DNA with germline. Germline V gene lookup returns CDR1 GITISATS and CDR2 ISYDGTV (reference sequence). The CDR3 runs to 10 residues. The junction had 10 bases not matched to a gene; V was cut back by 9 bases and J by 11 bases. Here the CDR3 reads CALRLIEKLF. CDR3 bases: TGTGCCTTGCGTCTGATAGAGAAACTCTTT.